This T cell receptor (beta chain) was captured in a study of molecular identifiers for immune sequencing clone quantification. Study-wide context: Replicates split RNA from 20,000 or 100,000 naive CD8 cells five ways, and the researchers sequenced four portions.

J gave up 1 base and V 5 bases, and 7 bases lay outside the gene matches. This CDR3 spans 16 amino acids. Naive CD8 T cells were sorted, and the gate applied was CD8+CD4-CCR7+CD45RA+. Study-wide points: Spiked TCR RNA from one Jurkat cell reportedly showed up when mixed among one million naive cells.

Concerning this clonotype itself: Its antigen is as yet unknown. Given the absence of the conserved phenylalanine or tryptophan at the CDR3 end, a read error is likely.

Both previously described methods and listed TCR primers were employed to make bulk TCR libraries. TCRdb reprocessed the PCR reads with MiXCR, giving one entry per CDR3 protein. The table includes approximately 670,000 distinct CDR3 sequences, 15% to 20% detected once. This clonotype was obtained from a human donor in good health. Some libraries in this study had Jurkat cell RNA spiked in. The chain links TRBV12-3 or TRBV12-4 to TRBJ1-1; TRBD1 agrees at 10 bases. Input material: naive CD8+ T cells from blood, with Jurkat cell RNA spiked in. Subset noted: FACS-sorted CD8+CD4-CCR7+CD45RA+ naive T cells. CDR3 bases: TGTGCCAGCAGTGCAACCGGGACAGGGGCGAACACTGAAGCTTTCCTT. This sequence encodes CASSATGTGANTEAFL.